This is a list of T cell receptor beta chains from one sample in a study of Ad26.COV2.S vaccination and SARS-CoV-2 variants. The assay was immunoSEQ multiplex PCR, and TCRdb's table has in-frame clones only and misses some. Of hundreds of thousands of clones listed, roughly 87% were seen once; the top ten hold about 2.7%. The sample consisted of peripheral blood, taken in a trial of Ad26.COV2.S vaccine versus placebo. The receptor source for this set is a person aged 18-65 years who received the Ad26.COV2.S COVID-19 vaccine or a placebo. Each CDR3 is given with its conserved first and last residue. D genes are given only for firm matches. Some rows mark clone size as missing; the rest say once, few, many or name a class of expanded clone.

clone size	V gene	D gene	J gene	CDR3 protein	CDR3 DNA
.	TRBV7-2	.	TRBJ2-3	CASSLGTSDTQYF	TGTGCCAGCAGCCTCGGGACCTCAGATACGCAGTATTTT
.	TRBV28	.	TRBJ2-1	CASSLYLGGSYNEQFF	TGTGCCAGCAGTTTATATTTAGGCGGCTCCTACAATGAGCAGTTCTTC
.	TRBV6-2/TRBV6-3	.	TRBJ1-2	CASSPDRNYGYTF	TGTGCCAGCAGTCCCGACAGAAACTATGGCTACACCTTC
.	TRBV28	.	TRBJ1-2	CASSPGGVGGYGYTF	TGTGCCAGCAGTCCCGGGGGGGTTGGGGGCTATGGCTACACCTTC
.	TRBV19	TRBD1	TRBJ2-7	CASSIVPRDSIIYEQYF	TGTGCCAGTAGTATAGTCCCCCGGGACAGTATCATCTACGAGCAGTACTTC
.	TRBV6-5	TRBD1	TRBJ1-1	CASNPVGQGYTEAFF	TGTGCCAGCAATCCAGTCGGACAGGGGTACACTGAAGCTTTCTTT
.	TRBV7-3	.	TRBJ1-1	CASSPTGFMNTEAFF	TGTGCCAGCAGCCCCACCGGGTTCATGAACACTGAAGCTTTCTTT
.	TRBV6-1	.	TRBJ2-3	CASSETGREYTQYF	TGTGCCAGCAGTGAAACTGGCAGGGAATATACGCAGTATTTT
.	TRBV28	.	TRBJ2-1	CASSPSRDVYNEQFF	TGTGCCAGCAGTCCCTCTCGGGACGTCTACAATGAGCAGTTCTTC
.	TRBV27	.	TRBJ2-7	CASSLLTQPRLGVTYEQYF	TGTGCCAGCAGTTTATTGACTCAGCCTCGACTCGGGGTAACCTACGAGCAGTACTTC
.	TRBV19	TRBD1	TRBJ1-5	CASSWDSLNQPQHF	TGTGCCAGTAGTTGGGACAGCTTAAATCAGCCCCAGCATTTT
.	TRBV30	.	TRBJ1-3	CAWSLWGNTIYF	TGTGCCTGGAGTCTGTGGGGAAACACCATATATTTT
.	TRBV5-1	.	TRBJ2-2	CASSFAGPNTGELFF	TGCGCCAGCAGCTTTGCAGGCCCGAACACCGGGGAGCTGTTTTTT
.	TRBV7-3	.	TRBJ2-7	CASSLRAGEQYF	TGTGCCAGCAGCTTACGGGCCGGGGAGCAGTACTTC
.	TRBV6-2/TRBV6-3	.	TRBJ2-3	CASSYSSQYPTWGYF	TGTGCCAGCAGTTACTCGAGCCAATATCCAACTTGGGGGTATTTT
.	TRBV5-1	TRBD1	TRBJ2-5	CASSSGTGGETQYF	TGCGCCAGCAGCTCCGGGACAGGGGGAGAGACCCAGTACTTC
.	TRBV21-1	.	TRBJ1-4	CASSKALFAGKDEKLFF	TGTGCCAGCAGCAAAGCGCTTTTTGCGGGGAAGGATGAAAAACTGTTTTTT
.	TRBV9	.	TRBJ1-1	CASSVGGREVNTEAFF	TGTGCCAGCAGCGTAGGTGGCAGAGAAGTCAACACTGAAGCTTTCTTT
.	TRBV13	.	TRBJ1-5	CASSQGMSQPQHF	TGTGCCAGCAGCCAGGGCATGAGTCAGCCCCAGCATTTT
.	TRBV30	.	TRBJ1-4	CAWRPDTDGGKEKLFF	TGTGCCTGGAGGCCTGATACCGACGGGGGAAAAGAAAAACTGTTTTTT
.	TRBV5-1	.	TRBJ1-1	CASSGRGGLNTEAFF	TGCGCCAGCAGCGGACGGGGGGGATTAAACACTGAAGCTTTCTTT
once	TRBV27	.	TRBJ2-7	CASSYRQTGAYEQYF	TGTGCCAGCAGTTACCGACAGACCGGGGCCTACGAGCAGTACTTC
.	TRBV5-1	.	TRBJ1-4	CASSLQTGGEKLFF	TGCGCCAGCAGCTTACAGACCGGGGGGGAAAAACTGTTTTTT
.	TRBV7-3	TRBD1	TRBJ1-1	CASSGQVGTEAFF	TGTGCCAGCAGCGGACAGGTCGGCACTGAAGCTTTCTTT
.	TRBV27	.	TRBJ2-5	CASSPWGQETQYF	TGTGCCAGCAGTCCCTGGGGGCAAGAGACCCAGTACTTC
few	TRBV18	.	TRBJ1-1	CASSPPSRDTEAFF	TGTGCCAGCTCACCCCCCAGTAGGGACACTGAAGCTTTCTTT
.	TRBV12-5	.	TRBJ2-3	CASGLPTGRKSTDTQYF	TGTGCTAGTGGTCTGCCGACAGGGAGGAAAAGCACAGATACGCAGTATTTT
few	TRBV10-3	.	TRBJ1-5	CAITGTPGQPQHF	TGTGCCATCACCGGGACCCCCGGGCAGCCCCAGCATTTT
few	TRBV7-6	.	TRBJ1-6	CASSLSPPGDSGGSYNSPLHF	TGTGCCAGCAGCTTAAGCCCACCGGGGGACTCCGGGGGCTCCTATAATTCACCCCTCCACTTT
.	TRBV24-1	.	TRBJ1-6	CATSESGSHSPLHF	TGTGCCACCAGTGAGTCGGGTTCGCATTCACCCCTCCACTTT
.	TRBV11-2	.	TRBJ1-1	CASSYYTEAFF	TGTGCCAGCAGCTATTACACTGAAGCTTTCTTT
.	TRBV2	TRBD1	TRBJ1-2	CASSERGTGNYGYTF	TGTGCCAGCAGTGAAAGGGGGACAGGGAACTATGGCTACACCTTC
.	TRBV5-1	TRBD1	TRBJ1-2	CASSLVGQGRDGYTF	TGCGCCAGCAGCTTGGTTGGACAGGGGCGTGATGGCTACACCTTC
.	TRBV5-1	.	TRBJ2-5	CASSLGPGGETQYF	TGCGCCAGCAGCTTGGGGCCCGGCGGCGAGACCCAGTACTTC
.	TRBV5-1	.	TRBJ2-2	CASSLAAGTGLSGELFF	TGCGCCAGCAGCTTGGCCGCAGGTACAGGTCTCTCCGGGGAGCTGTTTTTT
.	TRBV20-1	.	TRBJ1-2	CSAEVGYGYTF	TGCAGTGCTGAGGTGGGCTATGGCTACACCTTC
.	TRBV7-9	.	TRBJ1-1	CASSFTPPTDPTEAFF	TGTGCCAGCAGCTTTACCCCCCCGACAGACCCCACTGAAGCTTTCTTT
.	TRBV28	.	TRBJ1-4	CASSYYRGVFEKLFF	TGTGCCAGCAGTTACTACAGAGGCGTCTTTGAAAAACTGTTTTTT
.	TRBV5-1	TRBD2	TRBJ2-1	CASSLARLAGGYGQFF	TGCGCCAGCAGCTTGGCCAGACTAGCGGGAGGGTATGGACAGTTCTTC
.	TRBV18	TRBD2	TRBJ2-1	CASSPISSGYNEQFF	TGTGCCAGCTCACCAATATCTAGCGGCTACAATGAGCAGTTCTTC
.	TRBV24-1	TRBD2	TRBJ2-3	CATSDLYAGGPTSTDTQYF	TGTGCCACCAGTGATTTGTATGCGGGAGGGCCGACTAGCACAGATACGCAGTATTTT
.	TRBV5-6	.	TRBJ1-2	CASGARGAYGYTF	TGTGCCAGCGGAGCCAGGGGCGCCTATGGCTACACCTTC